The entry that follows covers one TCR beta chain sequence. The antigen is undetermined. Using a J-beta primer mix together with a sample-barcoded 5' primer, a second PCR was run for 7 to 11 cycles. The authors tagged each cDNA molecule using a template-switch adaptor with 12 random nucleotides. TCRdb fed the 5' RACE reads into MiXCR, producing one record per CDR3 protein. The sample has about 1.5 million distinct CDR3 sequences, roughly two fifths seen once; the top ten hold approximately 4%. The data belong to a study of blood T cells in healthy people across ages. Findings and caveats of the study: Measured against age, TCR beta diversity per million T cells decreased in a roughly linear manner. Observed TCR beta diversity showed a strong correlation with the percentage of naive T cells as measured by flow cytometry.

From germline, CDR1 is DFQATT and CDR2 SNEGSKA (reference sequence). CDR3 size: 14 residues. Deletions cut 5 bases from V and 1 base from J, with 14 bases between. Per individual sample, total RNA of at least 6 micrograms was extracted. The sample consisted of blood. V is TRBV20-1 and J is TRBJ1-1; D is perhaps TRBD1 (6 bases). The receptor was isolated from a woman between 18 and 30 years old in good health. The CDR3, as DNA: TGCAGTGCTCCCGACAGGAAGGCGAACACTGAAGCTTTCTTT. It translates to CSAPDRKANTEAFF.